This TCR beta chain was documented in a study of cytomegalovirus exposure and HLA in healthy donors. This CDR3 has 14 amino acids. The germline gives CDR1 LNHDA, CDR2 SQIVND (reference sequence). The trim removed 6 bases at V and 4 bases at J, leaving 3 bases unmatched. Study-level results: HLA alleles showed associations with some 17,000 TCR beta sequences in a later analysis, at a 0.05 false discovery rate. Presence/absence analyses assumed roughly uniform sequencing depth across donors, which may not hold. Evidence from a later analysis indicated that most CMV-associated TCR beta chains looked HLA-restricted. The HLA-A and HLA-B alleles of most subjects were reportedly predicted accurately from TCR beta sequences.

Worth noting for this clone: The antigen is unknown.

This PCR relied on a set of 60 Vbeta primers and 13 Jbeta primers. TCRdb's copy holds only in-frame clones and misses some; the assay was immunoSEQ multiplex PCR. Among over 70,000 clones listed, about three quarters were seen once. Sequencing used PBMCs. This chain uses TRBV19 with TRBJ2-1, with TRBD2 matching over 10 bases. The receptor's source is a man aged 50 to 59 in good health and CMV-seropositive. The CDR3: CASSEREGYNEQFF. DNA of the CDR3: TGTGCCAGTAGCGAGCGGGAGGGGTACAATGAGCAGTTCTTC.